A single sample is the source of the 12 T cell receptor beta chains below, sequenced in a study of CD8 T cells in ankylosing spondylitis. TCRdb called the 5' RACE reads again in MiXCR, with one record for every CDR3 protein. The sample holds roughly 120,000 distinct CDR3 sequences, 12% to 15% seen once. Sequencing was carried out using blood, either unsorted or a sorted T cell fraction (not recorded which). The receptors come from a female donor with ankylosing spondylitis or in good health (not recorded which).

This clonotype was counted only a few times. The J gene is TRBJ2-3, the V gene TRBV25-1; tentative D call: TRBD2 (6 bases). This CDR3 is 15 amino acids long. Germline V lookup: CDR1 MGHDK, CDR2 SYGVNS. V dropped 6 bases and J dropped 0 bases, with 13 bases sitting between them. This chain's CDR3 is CASSLGGMSTDTQYF. In DNA, the CDR3 is TGTGCCAGCAGCTTGGGGGGAATGAGCACAGATACGCAGTATTTT.

The chain is built from TRBV7-3 and TRBJ2-7, with D perhaps being TRBD1 or TRBD2 (5 bases each). CDR1 and CDR2 (germline): SGHTA, FQGTGA. The CDR3 runs to 13 residues. V was trimmed by 2 bases and J by 6 bases, leaving 11 bases between them. Here the CDR3 DNA reads TGTGCCAGCAGCTTATCTCCAGGGAGCGAGCAGTACTTC. It translates to CASSLSPGSEQYF.

Remarks on this clonotype: This may arise from a read error, as a much more abundant clone is one base away. DNA of the CDR3: TGTGCCAACAGTGCCCACAGGTTATCCTACGAGCAGTACTTC. Encoded protein: CANSAHRLSYEQYF. The chain couples TRBV12-3 or TRBV12-4 to TRBJ2-7; D may be TRBD1 (5 bases). The CDR3 sequence is 14 residues long.

Written as DNA, the CDR3 is TGTGCCAGCAGCTGGGGACAGATCCGGCCCCAGCATTTT. Protein: CASSWGQIRPQHF. J is TRBJ1-5 and V is TRBV12-3 or TRBV12-4; 7 nucleotides line up with TRBD1. The CDR3 extends over 13 amino acids. With 6 bases clipped from V and 9 bases from J, the junction kept 8 bases outside the gene matches.

This clonotype was counted a few times. CDR3 in DNA: TGTGCCAGCAGTTTTATAGACGGACCCGGGCAGTTCTTC. Translated, it gives CASSFIDGPGQFF. The V gene is TRBV28, the J gene TRBJ2-1; no clear D gene. The CDR3 contains 13 residues. The germline V gene has CDR1 MDHEN and CDR2 SYDVKM. The V and J ends lost 3 bases and 12 bases respectively, with 15 bases between them.

This clonotype was detected ten times or more. The rearrangement uses TRBV20-1 and TRBJ2-1; TRBD2 matches 10 bases. The germline gives CDR1 DFQATT, CDR2 SNEGSKA (reference sequence). Trimming took 6 bases from V and 8 from J; bases not matched to a gene: 7. The CDR3 totals 13 residues. In nucleotides, the CDR3 is TGCAGTGCGACTCTAACTAGCGGGGATGAGCAGTTCTTC. It codes for CSATLTSGDEQFF.

This clonotype was seen ten or more times. V gene TRBV20-1 combines with J gene TRBJ2-1, with TRBD2 as a possible D gene (6 bases). V was clipped by 4 bases and J by 2 bases, with 18 bases between them. The CDR3 length is 16 residues. Looked up from germline, CDR1 is DFQATT and CDR2 is SNEGSKA (reference sequence). For the CDR3, the DNA is TGCAGTGCTACCCCCGGGACCGGGGGACCCTACAATGAGCAGTTCTTC. Translating it yields CSATPGTGGPYNEQFF.

As for this clonotype: This could be a read error, since a much larger clone is one nucleotide away. The J gene is TRBJ2-7, the V gene TRBV5-5, with 9 positions matching TRBD2. CDR3 length equals 15 residues. Germline V gene lookup returns CDR1 SGHKS and CDR2 YYEKEE (reference sequence). For the CDR3, the DNA is TGTGCCGGCAGCTTGGAGGGACTAGCTTTCTACGAGCAGTACTTC. Protein sequence: CAGSLEGLAFYEQYF.

The sample holds many counts of this clonotype. The chain has TRBV28 and TRBJ2-5; no reliable D call. Trimming removed 6 bases at V and 4 bases at J, with 21 bases between. This CDR3 has 16 amino acids. Germline V gives CDR1 MDHEN, CDR2 SYDVKM. The CDR3 nucleotides are TGTGCCAGCAGCTCCTTTGGGTCTCCCGACGCAGAGACCCAGTACTTC. Translation gives CASSSFGSPDAETQYF.

This clonotype occurred many times. The J gene is TRBJ1-1, the V gene TRBV4-2, with TRBD1 matching 8 bases. The trim removed 1 base at V and 5 bases at J, leaving 6 bases unmatched. This CDR3 has 15 amino acids. The germline gives CDR1 LGHNA, CDR2 YNFKEQ. CDR3 DNA: TGTGCCAGCAGCCAAGGAGGACAGGGAGAAACTGAAGCTTTCTTT. This gives the protein CASSQGGQGETEAFF.

The chain uses TRBV11-2 and TRBJ2-5, with D possibly called TRBD1 or TRBD2 (5 bases each). Germline assignment: CDR1 SGHAT and CDR2 FQNNGV. There are 16 residues in the CDR3. Trimming pared 2 bases from V and 5 bases from J, leaving 18 bases between. The CDR3 reads CASSLSFSSGLETQYF. The CDR3 DNA is TGTGCCAGCAGCTTAAGCTTTTCCTCGGGGCTTGAGACCCAGTACTTC.

Comments on this clonotype: Given a much more abundant clone one base away, this may be a read error. DNA of the CDR3: TGTGCCAGCAGTGTCCCAGGGCACCAGCCCCAGCATTTT. Translating it yields CASSVPGHQPQHF. The chain is built from TRBV2 and TRBJ1-5; the D gene is possibly TRBD1 (5 bases). The germline V gene has CDR1 SNHLY and CDR2 FYNNEI. V was pared by 4 bases and J by 7 bases, with 11 bases between. The CDR3 spans 13 residues.